This paragraph reports one T cell receptor (beta chain). Antigen specificity is unknown. The data belong to a study of regulatory T cells in long-lasting Graves disease. Overall study: The study counted Graves' disease as persistent given over 5 years of antithyroid drugs and positive TSH receptor antibodies.

Germline CDR1 is SGHRS and CDR2 is YFSETQ. The CDR3 runs 14 residues. V was clipped by 3 bases and J by 1 base, with 11 bases between them. CDR3-region Arm-PCR and iRepertoire HTBI primers produced the TCR beta libraries. TCRdb analysed the multiplex PCR reads with MiXCR anew, one entry per CDR3 protein. The sample holds about 470,000 distinct CDR3 sequences, about 20% seen once. Time point meaning: persistent/refractory GD, antithyroid drugs over 5 years with positive TRAb. The TCR library used RNA extracted from PBMCs. Overall study findings and caveats: Favored usage of TRBV28, TRBJ1-2 and TRBJ2-5 was recorded in persistent disease.

The sequence came from a female donor with Graves disease. This sequence joins TRBV5-1 and TRBJ2-7; D gene unclear. The input for sequencing was peripheral blood mononuclear cells (PBMCs), taken when the disease was refractory, from a patient treated with antithyroid drugs. Written as DNA, the CDR3 is TGCGCCAGCAGCTCCCCCGGACGGTCCTACGAGCAGTACTTC. This sequence encodes CASSSPGRSYEQYF.